This TCR beta chain was profiled in a study of cytomegalovirus exposure and HLA in healthy donors. The study, taken as a whole, reports: Being productive about 90% or about 30% of the time was typical of most TCR beta V segments in an earlier analysis. The authors considered a cluster of highly shared sequence variants likely to be a sequencing artifact. Specificity of a few CMV-associated chains for CMV antigens was verified in vitro.

Both 60 Vbeta primers and 13 Jbeta primers went into the PCR. Source study methods: Roughly 81 million unique TCR beta chains, roughly 11 million shared, were counted in a later analysis. Generated by immunoSEQ multiplex PCR, the TCRdb table keeps only in-frame clones and is missing some. For V, J and clone size, that table is used; D and trimming come from the DNA. This repertoire shows about 220,000 clones, 82% found once; its top ten account for 5% to 6%. The V and J ends lost 6 bases and 3 bases, in that order; junction bases with no gene match: 11. From germline, CDR1 is SGHRS and CDR2 YFSETQ. This CDR3 contains 15 residues. Comment on this clone: Its target is unknown.

The sequenced sample was PBMCs. The sequence derives from a woman in her forties in good health and CMV-seropositive. J is TRBJ1-1 and V is TRBV5-1; 7 bases align to TRBD1. This chain's CDR3 is CASTQGVGGDTEAFF. The CDR3, as DNA: TGCGCCAGCACCCAGGGGGTTGGTGGGGACACTGAAGCTTTCTTT.